This T cell receptor beta chain was documented in a study of Ad26.COV2.S vaccination and SARS-CoV-2 variants. Across the study: Doses of Ad26.COV2.S were injected into muscle once or twice, 56 days apart. Notes on the study in general: Vaccinees displayed broader spike-specific TCR repertoires than placebo recipients. Measures of TCR breadth and depth may have fallen short of total T cell responses.

The treatment denotes: about 20 received Ad26.COV2.S at low or high dose, single or two shots; about 5 received placebo; per-sample allocation not given. Collection of samples fell on day 63 after the first vaccine or placebo injection. Profiled with immunoSEQ multiplex PCR; TCRdb holds only in-frame clones, not every one. The sample includes more than 300,000 clones, about 86% seen only once; the top ten take under 2%. The J segment lost 5 bases and the V segment lost 4 bases, leaving 5 bases of the junction unmatched. This CDR3 has 14 residues. CDR1 MNHEY and CDR2 SVGEGT come from the germline V gene. In the case of this clone: Its antigen is as yet unknown.

Sample: peripheral blood, taken in a trial of Ad26.COV2.S vaccine versus placebo. The receptor comes from a person aged 18 to 59 who received the Ad26.COV2.S COVID-19 vaccine or a placebo. V usage is TRBV6-2 or TRBV6-3 and J usage is TRBJ1-5; 7 positions agree with TRBD1. CDR3 sequence reads: CASSSSGGDQPQHF. DNA of the CDR3: TGTGCCAGCAGTTCCTCAGGGGGAGATCAGCCCCAGCATTTT.